Listed here are 21 T cell receptor beta chains from one sample, sequenced in a study of CD8 T cells in ankylosing spondylitis. MiXCR, applied by TCRdb to the 5' RACE reads, yields one record per CDR3 protein. The table lists 250,000 to 300,000 distinct CDR3 sequences, 18% of them singletons. Sequenced sample: blood, either unsorted or a sorted T cell fraction (not recorded which). The origin of the receptors is a male donor with ankylosing spondylitis or in good health (not recorded which).

This sequence joins TRBV29-1 and TRBJ2-7, with 8 bases that match TRBD2. J was trimmed by 4 bases and V by 8 bases; bases with no gene match: 10. The CDR3 is made up of 13 amino acids. CDR1 and CDR2 (germline): SQVTM, ANQGSEA. The CDR3 DNA reads as TGCAGCACACAGGCGGGGGGCGCGTACGAGCAGTACTTC. Amino acid sequence: CSTQAGGAYEQYF.

In its sample, this clonotype was seen many times. The chain recombines TRBV12-3 or TRBV12-4 with TRBJ1-1; no definite D call. The CDR3 loop spans 13 amino acids. The V end was cut by 4 bases, the J end by 4 bases, with 10 bases between. The CDR3, as DNA: TGTGCCAGCAGTTCGTCGGGTGGCACTGAAGCTTTCTTT. Amino acid sequence: CASSSSGGTEAFF.

A few counts support this clonotype. The V gene is TRBV5-1, the J gene TRBJ2-4; 7 bases fit TRBD1. Germline-derived CDR1 and CDR2 are SGHRS and YFSETQ. This CDR3 has 19 residues. The V segment lost 3 bases and the J segment 1 base; nucleotides outside the gene matches: 16. The CDR3 DNA sequence: TGCGCCAGCAGCTCCGAGCGACAGGGCAGATCGCATGCCAAAAACATTCAGTACTTC. Its protein product is CASSSERQGRSHAKNIQYF.

This clonotype was detected a few times. This chain connects TRBV2 to TRBJ2-7; 7 nucleotides agree with TRBD1. Germline V gene data show CDR1 as SNHLY and CDR2 as FYNNEI. CDR3 length: 12 amino acids. DNA of the CDR3: TGTGGAGGGGGACAGACGTGGAACGAGCAGTACTTC. Translated, it gives CGGGQTWNEQYF.

This clonotype has a handful of counts. V is TRBV29-1 and J is TRBJ1-4; no clear D gene. This CDR3 has 12 amino acids. CDR1 is SQVTM and CDR2 is ANQGSEA in the germline V gene. V lost 1 base and J lost 6, with 6 bases in between. The CDR3 DNA sequence: TGCAGCGTTGAAGGCTCGGATGAAAAACTGTTTTTT. This gives the protein CSVEGSDEKLFF. The complete variable domain, with remaining parts taken from reference TRBV29-1 and TRBJ1-4, reads SAVISQKPSRDICQRGTSLTIQCQVDSQVTMMFWYRQQPGQSLTLIATANQGSEATYESGFVIDKFPISRPNLTFSTLTVSNMSPEDSSIYLCSVEGSDEKLFFGSGTQLSVL.

This clonotype came up a few times. The J gene is TRBJ2-7, the V gene TRBV27; TRBD2 agrees at 8 bases. The CDR3 runs 14 residues. Germline V gene sequence: CDR1 MNHEY, CDR2 SMNVEV (reference sequence). Germline trimming cut 5 bases from V and 2 bases from J; bases unmatched to any gene: 5. This CDR3 reads CASSPELAAYEQYF. The CDR3 DNA reads as TGTGCCAGCAGTCCCGAACTAGCGGCCTACGAGCAGTACTTC.

Turning to this clonotype: With a much larger clone just one base away, this may be a read error. This chain uses TRBV6-1 with TRBJ2-1, with TRBD2 matching over 11 bases. Germline V gives CDR1 MNHNS, CDR2 SASEGT. The CDR3 consists of 13 residues. The CDR3 sequence is CASNQLAGDEHFF. For the CDR3, the DNA is TGTGCCAGCAACCAACTAGCGGGAGATGAGCATTTCTTC.

The chain joins TRBV21-1 to TRBJ2-5; the D call in the table, TRBD2, was not verified against the DNA. TRBV21-1 is given as a pseudogene. The CDR3 has 18 residues. The chain's CDR3 is CASSKARWLAGWRETQYF. The DNA for the CDR3 is TGTGCCAGCAGCAAAGCCAGATGGTTAGCGGGATGGCGAGAGACCCAGTACTTC.

The table lists this clonotype with many counts. The genes are TRBV28 and TRBJ1-5; TRBD1 agrees at 8 bases. CDR1 is MDHEN and CDR2 is SYDVKM in the germline V gene. Unmatched junction bases numbered 6, after V lost 6 bases and J lost 5 bases. This CDR3 has 14 residues. This chain's CDR3 is CASRGRGQDQPQHF. As DNA, the CDR3 is TGTGCCAGCAGGGGCAGGGGGCAAGATCAGCCCCAGCATTTT.

This chain uses TRBV9 with TRBJ2-1; 9 bases are a match to TRBD2. V was pared by 4 bases and J by 6 bases, with 11 bases of the junction left unmatched. The CDR3 sequence is 16 residues long. Germline CDR1 is SGDLS and CDR2 is YYNGEE. The CDR3 region is CASSPMGLAGFNEQFF. The DNA of the CDR3 is TGTGCCAGCAGCCCCATGGGGCTAGCGGGATTCAATGAGCAGTTCTTC.

V gene TRBV30 combines with J gene TRBJ2-1; D remains unclear. Per germline, CDR1 GTSNPN and CDR2 SVGIG (reference sequence). Trimming cost V 7 bases and J 12 bases, with 13 bases left between them. CDR3 size: 10 residues. The CDR3 DNA is TGTGCCTCCGACTCAATCTGGCAGTTCTTC. It is translated as CASDSIWQFF.

This chain links TRBV12-3 or TRBV12-4 with TRBJ1-3; no reliable D call. V was clipped by 3 bases and J by 0 bases, with 15 bases between them. The CDR3 covers 17 residues. CDR3 nucleotides: TGTGCCAGCAGTTTTACGCCGGGGATCGGCTCTGGAAACACCATATATTTT. This sequence encodes CASSFTPGIGSGNTIYF.

This clonotype was observed a few times. The chain recombines TRBV7-3 with TRBJ2-7; possibly TRBD2 for D (6 bases). Per the germline V gene, CDR1 is SGHTA and CDR2 is FQGTGA. Trimming cost V 2 bases and J 6 bases, with 11 bases left between them. The CDR3 consists of 13 residues. This chain's CDR3 is CASSLSGDAEQYF. CDR3 bases: TGTGCCAGCAGCTTATCGGGGGACGCCGAGCAGTACTTC.

The chain has TRBV5-1 and TRBJ2-7, with 8 bases identical to TRBD1. Per germline, CDR1 SGHRS and CDR2 YFSETQ. CDR3 length: 15 amino acids. With 4 bases clipped from V and 7 bases from J, the junction kept 13 bases outside the gene matches. CDR3 DNA sequence: TGCGCCAGCAGCATAGGACAGGGCTTCATATGGGAGCAGTACTTC. Translated, it gives CASSIGQGFIWEQYF.

This clonotype was found a few times. The gene calls are TRBV25-1 and TRBJ1-4, with TRBD1 as a possible D gene (5 bases). This CDR3 is 12 amino acids long. In germline, CDR1 is MGHDK, CDR2 SYGVNS. V lost 10 bases and J 3 bases, leaving 9 bases between the germline ends. CDR3: CATGTSNEKLFF. DNA of the CDR3: TGTGCCACCGGGACCTCTAATGAAAAACTGTTTTTT.

In its sample, this clonotype was seen many times. The V call is TRBV9, the J call TRBJ2-1; D ambiguous. The CDR3 covers 13 residues. CDR1 is SGDLS, CDR2 YYNGEE, per germline. Trimming took off 2 bases at V and 3 bases at J, with 6 bases between the two ends. CDR3 nucleotides: TGTGCCAGCAGCGTCACAGACTACAATGAGCAGTTCTTC. This translates into CASSVTDYNEQFF.

The chain couples TRBV27 to TRBJ2-7; D is possibly TRBD1 (5 bases). The germline V gene has CDR1 MNHEY and CDR2 SMNVEV (reference sequence). V was trimmed by 6 bases and J by 6 bases, leaving 9 bases between them. This CDR3 is 11 amino acids long. The CDR3 loop is CASRQGVEQYF. The CDR3 DNA follows: TGTGCCAGCAGGCAAGGGGTCGAGCAGTACTTC.

The table lists this clonotype with many counts. The chain couples TRBV7-9 to TRBJ2-1, with TRBD1 matching over 11 bases. The CDR3 is 15 amino acids. V gave up 4 bases and J gave up 3 bases; unmatched junction bases: 2. Germline CDR1 and CDR2: SEHNR and FQNEAQ (reference sequence). Written as DNA, the CDR3 is TGTGCCAGCAGCTGGGACAGGGGGAACTACAATGAGCAGTTCTTC. This translates into CASSWDRGNYNEQFF.

The rearrangement links TRBV11-1 to TRBJ2-3, with D perhaps matching TRBD2 (6 bases). V gave up 3 bases and J gave up 2 bases, with 12 bases separating them. CDR3 size: 15 residues. CDR1 is SGHAT and CDR2 is FQDESV in the germline V gene (reference sequence). The CDR3 reads CASSFGGPDTDTQYF. In DNA, the CDR3 is TGTGCCAGCAGCTTCGGAGGGCCGGACACAGATACGCAGTATTTT.

V and J are TRBV29-1 and TRBJ2-7; tentative D call: TRBD1 (6 bases). The germline V gene encodes CDR1 SQVTM and CDR2 ANQGSEA. The germline V and J ends were trimmed by 6 bases and 3 bases, with 18 bases remaining between them. The CDR3 extends over 14 amino acids. The CDR3 DNA reads TGCAGCGTCCAGGGGCTCGGGCTGGGCTACGAGCAGTACTTC. Protein: CSVQGLGLGYEQYF.

The chain uses TRBV4-2 and TRBJ2-7; TRBD1 is a possible D gene (5 bases). Trimming cost V 0 bases and J 0 bases, with 12 bases left between them. The CDR3 is made up of 16 amino acids. Per germline, CDR1 LGHNA and CDR2 YNFKEQ. The CDR3 nucleotides are TGTGCCAGCAGCCAAGAAGTGCAGGGTTCCTCCTACGAGCAGTACTTC. Translating it yields CASSQEVQGSSYEQYF.